This T cell receptor (beta chain) was captured in a study of CD8 T cells in Susac syndrome. Sequencing of TCR beta, carried out with a high-throughput approach, was applied to CD8+ and CD4+ T cells from the blood. Multiple sclerosis controls were treatment-naive patients with stable or active relapsing-remitting disease. An input of roughly 0.5 to 1 ug of RNA was subjected to reverse transcription using random hexamers. TCRdb reprocessed the immunoSEQ multiplex PCR reads via MiXCR and lists one record per CDR3 protein. Of 200,000 to 250,000 distinct CDR3 sequences listed, 85% to 95% are singletons. The sequence derives from a human donor with multiple sclerosis. The sequenced material came from CD4+ T cells from PBMCs.

DNA for the CDR3: TGCAGTGCTAGACCCCAGAGCAGCAGCCCCTATGGCTACACCTTC. Protein product: CSARPQSSSPYGYTF. The chain carries TRBV20-1 and TRBJ1-2; no clear D gene. The ends were cut back, 2 bases at V and 4 bases at J, with 17 bases in the middle. Germline V gives CDR1 DFQATT, CDR2 SNEGSKA (reference sequence). CDR3 length: 15 residues.